The 10 T cell receptor beta chains in this list originate from one sample, sequenced in a study of neurological immune-mediated disorders. One entry per CDR3 protein results from TCRdb running MiXCR on the 5' RACE reads. Among about 50,000 distinct CDR3 sequences, about 4.2% were seen once, and the ten largest hold 2.9%. The sample taken for sequencing was PBMCs. These receptors were collected from a man aged 50-60 years with multiple sclerosis.

This clonotype was counted between two and nine times. A clone one base away is much larger, so this may be a read error. This chain joins TRBV29-1 and TRBJ2-3; no reliable D call. From germline, CDR1 is SQVTM and CDR2 ANQGSEA. Trimming cost V 4 bases and J 4 bases, with 15 bases left between them. The CDR3 runs 14 residues. The CDR3 nucleotides read TGCAGCGTTGTAGGACCGCCGATTGCAGATACGCAGTATTTT. Translation gives CSVVGPPIADTQYF.

The chain combines TRBV18 with TRBJ2-1, with D possibly TRBD1 on 5 matching bases. Germline-derived CDR1 and CDR2 are KGHSH and LQKENI. V shed 2 bases and J shed 8 bases, with 22 bases lying between them. The CDR3 has 17 residues. The CDR3, as DNA: TGTGCCAGCTCACCAAAGGTTCTGCAGGGTAAATGGGATGAGCAGTTCTTC. It yields the protein CASSPKVLQGKWDEQFF.

This clonotype was recorded many times. This chain uses TRBV28 with TRBJ1-6; D is unresolved. V lost 6 bases, J lost 1 base, and 10 bases lay in between. Germline V gene sequence: CDR1 MDHEN, CDR2 SYDVKM. The CDR3 length is 15 residues. The CDR3 spells CASRLSSSYNSPLHF. The DNA of the CDR3 is TGTGCCAGCAGATTAAGTTCGTCCTATAATTCACCCCTCCACTTT.

This clonotype came up a few times. J is TRBJ1-1 and V is TRBV18; perhaps TRBD1 as D (6 bases). Per the germline V gene, CDR1 is KGHSH and CDR2 is LQKENI. V lost 2 bases, J lost 4 bases, and 14 bases lay in between. The CDR3 runs 15 residues. This CDR3 is CASSPLGARSTEAFF. The CDR3 DNA reads as TGTGCCAGCTCACCATTGGGGGCGCGATCCACTGAAGCTTTCTTT.

This clonotype is medium-sized in the sample. The chain links TRBV29-1 to TRBJ2-3; maybe TRBD2 (6 bases). CDR3 length: 13 residues. The ends were cut back, 2 bases at V and 2 bases at J, with 8 bases in the middle. Looked up from germline, CDR1 is SQVTM and CDR2 is ANQGSEA. The CDR3 DNA reads as TGCAGCGTTGAACTAGCGACCACAGATACGCAGTATTTT. It translates to CSVELATTDTQYF.

This chain joins TRBV2 and TRBJ2-7; weak D call: TRBD2 (5 bases). Germline V CDR1 and CDR2: SNHLY, FYNNEI. V lost 5 bases, J lost 5 bases, and 16 bases lay in between. The CDR3 length is 14 residues. CDR3 DNA sequence: TGTGCCAGCAGTAGGTATCGGACTTTGGACGAGCAGTACTTC. Residues: CASSRYRTLDEQYF.

This clonotype was seen many times. The chain carries TRBV4-2 and TRBJ2-2; 10 nucleotides align to TRBD2. CDR3 length equals 15 residues. V was clipped by 4 bases and J by 5 bases; unmatched bases: 4. In germline, CDR1 is LGHNA, CDR2 YNFKEQ. CDR3 protein: CASSRDSGGTGELFF. The DNA for the CDR3 is TGTGCCAGCAGCCGGGATAGCGGGGGGACCGGGGAGCTGTTTTTT.

This clonotype occurred many times. The chain uses TRBV27 and TRBJ1-2; D uncertain. Germline V CDR1 and CDR2: MNHEY, SMNVEV (reference sequence). The CDR3 sequence is 15 residues long. Deletions cut 5 bases from V and 4 bases from J, with 17 bases between. The CDR3 DNA reads TGTGCCAGCAGTGAAAACGACCCACGGGGCTATGGCTACACCTTC. It translates to CASSENDPRGYGYTF.

The chain recombines TRBV7-3 with TRBJ2-7; TRBD1 is a possible D gene (6 bases). Germline V gene sequence: CDR1 SGHTA, CDR2 FQGTGA. Trimming shortened V by 1 base and J by 3 bases, and 7 bases separated the two germline ends. This CDR3 is 13 amino acids long. CDR3 DNA: TGTGCCAGCAGCTTAATACAGGGCTACGAGCAGTACTTC. Amino acids: CASSLIQGYEQYF.

Ten or more counts support this clonotype. The V gene is TRBV20-1, the J gene TRBJ1-4, with 12 bases identical to TRBD1. V was clipped by 6 bases and J by 8 bases; unmatched bases: 4. CDR3 length equals 13 residues. Germline loops: CDR1 DFQATT, CDR2 SNEGSKA (reference sequence). The chain's CDR3 is CSAGQGAGEKLFF. The CDR3 DNA reads TGCAGTGCGGGACAGGGGGCGGGGGAAAAACTGTTTTTT.